The 26 T cell receptor beta chains presented below share a single source sample, sequenced in a study of chemoradiotherapy in HPV16-positive cancers. The protocol was immunoSEQ multiplex PCR, while the TCRdb copy is restricted to in-frame clones and leaves out a portion. The sample holds about 68,000 clones, more than 70% seen once. Sequences were derived from blood, sampled from a patient who underwent chemoradiotherapy. Receptor source: a human donor with HPV-associated anogenital cancer.

The chain has TRBV4-1 and TRBJ1-5; unclear D gene. Germline V gene lookup returns CDR1 MGHRA and CDR2 YSYEKL. CDR3 size: 14 residues. Trimming pared 0 bases from V and 0 bases from J, leaving 3 bases between. DNA of the CDR3: TGCGCCAGCAGCCAAGAGACTAGCAATCAGCCCCAGCATTTT. Residues: CASSQETSNQPQHF.

The chain combines TRBV29-1 with TRBJ1-5; D possibly corresponds to TRBD1 (6 bases). CDR1 and CDR2 from the germline V gene are SQVTM and ANQGSEA. V dropped 6 bases and J dropped 0 bases, with 15 bases sitting between them. The CDR3 totals 15 residues. For the CDR3, the DNA is TGCAGCGTCTCAGGACAGACCGATAGCAATCAGCCCCAGCATTTT. It translates to CSVSGQTDSNQPQHF.

The chain combines TRBV5-1 with TRBJ1-2, with D possibly TRBD1 on 5 matching bases. The germline gives CDR1 SGHRS, CDR2 YFSETQ. V was clipped by 2 bases and J by 3 bases, with 11 bases between them. CDR3 length: 14 residues. Here the CDR3 reads CASSLRGSDYGYTF. CDR3 DNA sequence: TGCGCCAGCAGCTTAAGGGGTTCGGACTATGGCTACACCTTC.

CDR3 protein: CASSPGQGRNEQFF. CDR3 coding DNA: TGCGCCAGCAGCCCAGGACAGGGGCGGAATGAGCAGTTCTTC. This chain links TRBV5-1 with TRBJ2-1, with 9 bases matching TRBD1. The ends lost 4 bases at V and 7 bases at J; junction bases unmatched: 6. This CDR3 comprises 14 residues. The V gene's germline CDR1 is SGHRS and CDR2 YFSETQ.

V gene TRBV18 combines with J gene TRBJ1-4; 9 positions match TRBD1. CDR3 length equals 14 residues. Trimming removed 3 bases from V and 8 bases from J; junction bases left unmatched: 4. CDR1 and CDR2 from the germline V gene are KGHSH and LQKENI. The CDR3 region has the DNA TGTGCCAGCTCACCGGACAGGGGAGGGGAAAAACTGTTTTTT. Its translation: CASSPDRGGEKLFF. Combining the CDR3 with reference TRBV18 and TRBJ1-4 gives the whole variable domain NAGVMQNPRHLVRRRGQEARLRCSPMKGHSHVYWYRQLPEEGLKFMVYLQKENIIDESGMPKERFSAEFPKEGPSILRIQQVVRGDSAAYFCASSPDRGGEKLFFGSGTQLSVL.

The chain combines TRBV18 with TRBJ1-2; 12 bases are shared with TRBD1. Germline V gene sequence: CDR1 KGHSH, CDR2 LQKENI. Trimming cost V 3 bases and J 6 bases; bases outside gene matches: 14. CDR3 size: 18 residues. The CDR3 sequence is CASSPFPGQGAGADGYTF. The DNA of the CDR3 is TGTGCCAGCTCACCTTTCCCGGGACAGGGGGCCGGTGCGGATGGCTACACCTTC.

The chain joins TRBV19 to TRBJ2-5, with a weak D call TRBD1 (6 bases). CDR3 size: 16 residues. CDR1 is LNHDA and CDR2 is SQIVND in the germline V gene (reference sequence). Trimming took off 3 bases at V and 5 bases at J, with 19 bases between the two ends. The CDR3: CASSISARQDGETQYF. The CDR3, as DNA: TGTGCCAGTAGTATCAGCGCGAGACAGGATGGTGAGACCCAGTACTTC.

About this clone itself: In the same sample, other DNA sequences code for this CDR3. The chain links TRBV19 to TRBJ1-2, with TRBD1 identical over 9 bases. Germline V gene lookup returns CDR1 LNHDA and CDR2 SQIVND (reference sequence). CDR3 size: 14 residues. V lost 5 bases and J lost 2; bases outside the gene matches: 3. CDR3 in DNA: TGTGCCAGTAGTCCGGACAGGGGCAACTATGGCTACACCTTC. Translation: CASSPDRGNYGYTF.

The chain carries TRBV19 and TRBJ2-7, with 9 bases aligning to TRBD2. The CDR3 contains 14 residues. Germline V gene data show CDR1 as LNHDA and CDR2 as SQIVND (reference sequence). V shed 4 bases and J 2 bases; nucleotides not matched to a gene: 3. In DNA form, the CDR3 reads TGTGCCAGTAGTAAGCGGGAGGCAACCTACGAGCAGTACTTC. Translated, it gives CASSKREATYEQYF.

This clone was counted a few times. The rearrangement joins TRBV28 to TRBJ2-3; D could derive from TRBD1 or TRBD2 (6 bases each). CDR1 and CDR2 from the germline V gene are MDHEN and SYDVKM. The CDR3 runs 14 residues. V lost 3 bases, J lost 6 bases, and 13 bases lay in between. The CDR3 reads CASSLPGALDTQYF. The CDR3 nucleotides are TGTGCCAGCAGTTTGCCGGGGGCATTGGATACGCAGTATTTT.

This sequence joins TRBV2 and TRBJ2-3, with 10 positions matching TRBD2. V lost 2 bases, J lost 4 bases, and 9 bases stayed unmatched. CDR1 and CDR2 (germline): SNHLY, FYNNEI. The CDR3 runs 17 residues. CDR3 nucleotide sequence: TGTGCCAGCAGTGAATTTGCTAGCGGGAGTTATGCAGATACGCAGTATTTT. It is translated as CASSEFASGSYADTQYF. The whole variable domain, filled in from reference TRBV2 and TRBJ2-3, reads EPEVTQTPSHQVTQMGQEVILRCVPISNHLYFYWYRQILGQKVEFLVSFYNNEISEKSEIFDDQFSVERPDGSNFTLKIRSTKLEDSAMYFCASSEFASGSYADTQYFGPGTRLTVL.

This chain uses TRBV6-1 with TRBJ2-7; D may match TRBD1 or TRBD2 (6 bases each). Germline V gives CDR1 MNHNS, CDR2 SASEGT. The CDR3 is made up of 15 amino acids. The V end lost 0 bases, the J end lost 2 bases, and 11 bases lay between the germline ends. The chain's CDR3 is CASSEAFGGPYEQYF. The CDR3 coding sequence is TGTGCCAGCAGTGAAGCTTTCGGGGGCCCCTACGAGCAGTACTTC.

The chain couples TRBV4-1 to TRBJ1-5, with D hard to call. CDR3 length equals 15 residues. V dropped 1 base and J dropped 5 bases, with 12 bases sitting between them. Germline V gene data show CDR1 as MGHRA and CDR2 as YSYEKL. The CDR3 DNA reads TGCGCCAGCAGCCAAGTTTGGCAGCGAGATCAGCCCCAGCATTTT. It yields the protein CASSQVWQRDQPQHF.

V usage is TRBV27 and J usage is TRBJ2-7; D assignment may be TRBD1 or TRBD2 (5 bases each). The CDR3 sequence is 14 residues long. The ends were cut back, 6 bases at V and 2 bases at J, with 14 bases in the middle. Germline values: CDR1 MNHEY, CDR2 SMNVEV (reference sequence). Written as DNA, the CDR3 is TGTGCCAGCAGCCCCGGGGCCTCGACCTACGAGCAGTACTTC. Protein sequence: CASSPGASTYEQYF.

J is TRBJ2-7 and V is TRBV7-6; no definite D call. The germline CDR1 and CDR2 sequences are SGHVS and FNYEAQ. V was shortened by 8 bases and J by 1 base, with 15 bases between the two germline ends. There are 14 residues in the CDR3. The CDR3 protein is CASGRSDLSYEQYF. In nucleotides, the CDR3 is TGTGCCAGCGGCCGCAGCGACCTTTCCTACGAGCAGTACTTC.

The chain carries TRBV9 and TRBJ2-7, with D tentatively TRBD1 or TRBD2 (5 bases each). Germline CDR1 SGDLS, CDR2 YYNGEE. The CDR3 covers 12 residues. Between the trimmed V and J ends, which lost 0 bases and 8 bases, there was a span of 9 bases. The CDR3 DNA sequence: TGTGCCAGCAGCGTAGAAGGGGAGAAGCAGTACTTC. Amino acids: CASSVEGEKQYF.

V and J are TRBV9 and TRBJ1-1; no reliable D call. Germline V gene data show CDR1 as SGDLS and CDR2 as YYNGEE. Trimming cost V 2 bases and J 1 base, with 12 bases left between them. This CDR3 region has 15 residues. In DNA form, the CDR3 reads TGTGCCAGCAGCGTTGGGTTAATCTCGAACACTGAAGCTTTCTTT. Translated, it gives CASSVGLISNTEAFF.

The chain uses TRBV30 and TRBJ1-1; TRBD1 is a possible D gene (5 bases). CDR1 is GTSNPN, CDR2 SVGIG, per germline (reference sequence). The V end was cut by 3 bases, the J end by 7 bases, with 15 bases between. There are 13 residues in the CDR3. The CDR3 DNA sequence: TGTGCCTGGAGGGCCGGGGCCCAATATGAAGCTTTCTTT. Its protein is CAWRAGAQYEAFF.

The chain recombines TRBV11-2 with TRBJ2-3, with a weak D call TRBD2 (5 bases). The CDR3 is 15 amino acids. Germline V CDR1 and CDR2: SGHAT, FQNNGV. V lost 5 bases, J lost 4 bases, and 16 bases lay in between. The CDR3 region is CASSPDVGVADTQYF. In nucleotides, the CDR3 is TGTGCCAGCAGCCCAGACGTGGGAGTGGCAGATACGCAGTATTTT.

CDR3 protein: CASSFSGGGLSTDTQYF. The CDR3 coding sequence is TGCGCCAGCAGTTTTAGCGGGGGGGGTTTAAGCACAGATACGCAGTATTTT. V and J are TRBV4-1 and TRBJ2-3, with TRBD2 identical over 11 bases. This CDR3 region has 17 residues. Trimming removed 6 bases from V and 0 bases from J; junction bases left unmatched: 8. The germline gives CDR1 MGHRA, CDR2 YSYEKL.

This clone has only a few counts. The chain couples TRBV21-1 to TRBJ2-2; TRBD2 is taken as the D call from the table, unchecked against the DNA. TRBV21-1 is an annotated pseudogene. The CDR3 runs 16 residues. Here the CDR3 DNA reads TGTGCCAGCAGAGGAGCGGGAGGGAAGTTAGGCGGGGAGCTGTTTTTT. It encodes CASRGAGGKLGGELFF.

This clone was counted once. The chain carries TRBV9 and TRBJ1-2, with D possibly matching TRBD1 (6 bases). The CDR3 spans 19 residues. With 0 bases removed from V and 4 bases from J, the gap between germline ends came to 25 bases. From germline, CDR1 is SGDLS and CDR2 YYNGEE. CDR3 sequence reads: CASSVGVTKSRGLGYGYTF. The DNA of the CDR3 is TGTGCCAGCAGCGTAGGAGTCACTAAAAGCAGGGGTTTGGGCTATGGCTACACCTTC.

The V and J genes are TRBV14 and TRBJ2-3; the match to TRBD2 covers 10 bases. This CDR3 is built from 20 residues. V trimming: 0 bases; J trimming: 3 bases; junction bases outside the gene matches: 15. Germline V CDR1 and CDR2: SGHDN, FVKESK. CDR3 sequence: CASSQERGQSGRAVTDTQYF. CDR3 in DNA: TGTGCCAGCAGCCAAGAGCGTGGTCAAAGCGGGAGGGCCGTTACAGATACGCAGTATTTT.

This chain uses TRBV30 with TRBJ2-5; D is possibly TRBD1 or TRBD2 (7 bases each). TRBJ2-7 matches the DNA end more closely, so the J call is doubtful. Per the germline V gene, CDR1 is GTSNPN and CDR2 is SVGIG (reference sequence). This CDR3 has 11 residues. CDR3 sequence: CASGGAYEQYF. The CDR3 region has the DNA TGTGCCTCAGGGGGGGCCTACGAGCAGTACTTC.

The J gene is TRBJ2-3, the V gene TRBV11-3; D is perhaps TRBD1 (7 bases). The CDR3 totals 19 residues. V was shortened by 5 bases and J by 2 bases, with 26 bases between the two germline ends. Germline V gene lookup returns CDR1 SGHNT and CDR2 YENEEA. CDR3 in DNA: TGTGCCAGCAGCCCCCCGCCGTCACTAGGGGGCGGGATCACAGATACGCAGTATTTT. This sequence encodes CASSPPPSLGGGITDTQYF.

This clone was recorded a few times. This rearrangement joins TRBV18 to TRBJ1-5; 9 bases are shared with TRBD1. The germline CDR1 and CDR2 sequences are KGHSH and LQKENI. The CDR3 totals 14 residues. V trimming: 4 bases; J trimming: 7 bases; junction bases outside the gene matches: 5. The CDR3 reads CASSRGTGGQPQHF. In nucleotides, the CDR3 is TGTGCCAGCTCACGTGGAACAGGGGGCCAGCCCCAGCATTTT.